These T cell receptor beta chains were read from a single sample in a study of blood T cells in healthy people across ages. TCRdb analysed the 5' RACE reads with MiXCR anew, one entry per CDR3 protein. This table holds some 1.4 million distinct CDR3 sequences, around two fifths found once. Sequencing was carried out using blood. These receptors came from a woman aged 18-29 years in good health. Each CDR3 is given with its conserved first and last residue. Each record gives: clone size, J gene, D gene, V gene, CDR3 DNA, CDR3 protein. The D gene is left open where the match is weak. The size field is filled for only some rows; it gives once, few, many or a size class.

clone size: few; J gene: TRBJ2-3; D gene: NA; V gene: TRBV4-2; CDR3 DNA: TGTGCCAGCAGCCAAGAGGATGCCAGTGGCACAGATACGCAGTATTTT; CDR3 protein: CASSQEDASGTDTQYF
clone size: NA; J gene: TRBJ1-2; D gene: NA; V gene: TRBV6-1; CDR3 DNA: TGTGCCAGCAGTCCCCCTGACGACGGACTCTATGGCTACACCTTC; CDR3 protein: CASSPPDDGLYGYTF
clone size: NA; J gene: TRBJ1-1; D gene: NA; V gene: TRBV10-3; CDR3 DNA: TGTGCCATCAGTGGGTCAGGGAAGGCCTCCACTGAAGCTTTCTTT; CDR3 protein: CAISGSGKASTEAFF
clone size: NA; J gene: TRBJ1-2; D gene: TRBD1; V gene: TRBV27; CDR3 DNA: TGTGCCAGCAGTCCCCCCCCGGGACAGGCGGCCCTTAACTATGGCTACACCTTC; CDR3 protein: CASSPPPGQAALNYGYTF
clone size: few; J gene: TRBJ1-2; D gene: NA; V gene: TRBV6-1; CDR3 DNA: TGTGCCAGCAGTCTCCCCCGGGGGGGCCTTAACTATGGCTACACCTTC; CDR3 protein: CASSLPRGGLNYGYTF
clone size: NA; J gene: TRBJ2-7; D gene: TRBD2; V gene: TRBV29-1; CDR3 DNA: TGCAGCTTCGACCCTTCCGGACTAGCGGGGATCTCCTACGAGCAGTACTTC; CDR3 protein: CSFDPSGLAGISYEQYF
clone size: few; J gene: TRBJ2-7; D gene: TRBD1; V gene: TRBV29-1; CDR3 DNA: TGCAGCGTTGCACAGGGGGACTTCTCCTACGAGCAGTACTTC; CDR3 protein: CSVAQGDFSYEQYF
clone size: NA; J gene: TRBJ2-7; D gene: NA; V gene: TRBV29-1; CDR3 DNA: TGCAGCGCTGAACTGACGACCTCCTACGAGCAGTACTTC; CDR3 protein: CSAELTTSYEQYF
clone size: NA; J gene: TRBJ2-7; D gene: TRBD2; V gene: TRBV20-1; CDR3 DNA: TGCAGTGATGGACTAGCGGGAGAGAGCTCCTACAATGAGCAGTACTTC; CDR3 protein: CSDGLAGESSYNEQYF
clone size: NA; J gene: TRBJ1-5; D gene: NA; V gene: TRBV20-1; CDR3 DNA: TGCAGTGCTAGTGCCCCAGGGGCTCGTCAGCCCCAGCATTTT; CDR3 protein: CSASAPGARQPQHF
clone size: NA; J gene: TRBJ2-3; D gene: NA; V gene: TRBV5-1; CDR3 DNA: TGCGCCAACAGCTCGACCGACACGGGCACAGATACGCAGTATTTT; CDR3 protein: CANSSTDTGTDTQYF
clone size: NA; J gene: TRBJ2-3; D gene: TRBD1; V gene: TRBV27; CDR3 DNA: TGTGCCAGCAGGCCCCGGGACAGAAGCACAGATACGCAGTATTTT; CDR3 protein: CASRPRDRSTDTQYF
clone size: NA; J gene: TRBJ1-2; D gene: NA; V gene: TRBV6-5; CDR3 DNA: TGTGCCAGCACCTTGACAGGTGGGGGGCTATACGGCTACACCTTC; CDR3 protein: CASTLTGGGLYGYTF
clone size: NA; J gene: TRBJ2-1; D gene: TRBD2; V gene: TRBV11-2; CDR3 DNA: TGTGCCAGCAGCAAGGATGGGACTAGCGGTTACTACAATGAGCAGTTCTTC; CDR3 protein: CASSKDGTSGYYNEQFF
clone size: NA; J gene: TRBJ2-7; D gene: NA; V gene: TRBV12-3/TRBV12-4; CDR3 DNA: TGTGCCAGCAGTTTCAACCCTACACAGATTCCCTACGAGCAGTACTTC; CDR3 protein: CASSFNPTQIPYEQYF
clone size: NA; J gene: TRBJ1-1; D gene: NA; V gene: TRBV20-1; CDR3 DNA: TGCAGTGCTAGGCGGGATGAAGCTTTCTTT; CDR3 protein: CSARRDEAFF
clone size: NA; J gene: TRBJ2-3; D gene: TRBD1; V gene: TRBV7-7; CDR3 DNA: TGTGCCAGCAGCTTAAGGCCCGCCGGACAGGCTCTAGATACGCAGTATTTT; CDR3 protein: CASSLRPAGQALDTQYF
clone size: few; J gene: TRBJ1-4; D gene: NA; V gene: TRBV3-1; CDR3 DNA: TGTGCCAGCAGCCAAGTGCAGGGTCGACAGGCAACTAATGAAAAACTGTTTTTT; CDR3 protein: CASSQVQGRQATNEKLFF
clone size: NA; J gene: TRBJ1-1; D gene: NA; V gene: TRBV20-1; CDR3 DNA: TGCAGTGCTAGACCGACAGCTATGAACACTGAAGCTTTCTTT; CDR3 protein: CSARPTAMNTEAFF
clone size: NA; J gene: TRBJ2-1; D gene: NA; V gene: TRBV4-3; CDR3 DNA: TGCGCCAGCAGCCCTGGGTGGTCCGGGTATAGGTTCTTC; CDR3 protein: CASSPGWSGYRFF
clone size: NA; J gene: TRBJ2-5; D gene: TRBD1; V gene: TRBV27; CDR3 DNA: TGTGCCAGCAGTTTATCGTATCCCTCACAGGGGGGCCAGAGAGAGACCCAGTACTTC; CDR3 protein: CASSLSYPSQGGQRETQYF
clone size: NA; J gene: TRBJ2-3; D gene: NA; V gene: TRBV12-3/TRBV12-4; CDR3 DNA: TGTGCCAGCAGATCAAATATGCAGTATTTT; CDR3 protein: CASRSNMQYF
clone size: few; J gene: TRBJ2-3; D gene: NA; V gene: TRBV9; CDR3 DNA: TGTGCCAGCAGCGTAGAAGGGTCCATCACAGATACGCAGTATTTT; CDR3 protein: CASSVEGSITDTQYF